The subject of this entry is one T cell receptor beta chain. There is no known antigen for this receptor. Base qualities are not at hand, and no much larger clone is one base apart. This specimen comes from a study of control samples from healthy donors and cancer patients (dated by TCRdb to 2020 to 2021). Library method: the immunoSEQ multiplex PCR assay. This immuneACCESS table, as held by TCRdb, lists in-frame sequences with V and J called but not all clones. Of the missing ones, under half trace to an unresolved V gene in checked studies; the others have no known cause. In all, the sample holds around 120,000 clones, and under 95% of those were seen once. About 1.5% of the sample belongs to the ten largest clones. As encoded in the germline V gene, CDR1 is MGHDK while CDR2 is SYGVNS. The CDR3 starts with the cysteine, ends with the phenylalanine, and has 13 residues. This entry keeps only the CDR3 DNA: 39 bases, framed from base 1. V was cut back by 10 bases and J by 0 bases, leaving a gap of 9 bases between them.

The chain couples TRBV25-1 to TRBJ2-2; the D segment cannot be called with confidence. Input material: PBMCs. This clonotype originated in a man aged 45-65 years with head and neck cancer. CDR3 loop: CATWETNTGELFF. Here is the DNA: TGTGCCACCTGGGAAACGAACACCGGGGAGCTGTTTTTT.